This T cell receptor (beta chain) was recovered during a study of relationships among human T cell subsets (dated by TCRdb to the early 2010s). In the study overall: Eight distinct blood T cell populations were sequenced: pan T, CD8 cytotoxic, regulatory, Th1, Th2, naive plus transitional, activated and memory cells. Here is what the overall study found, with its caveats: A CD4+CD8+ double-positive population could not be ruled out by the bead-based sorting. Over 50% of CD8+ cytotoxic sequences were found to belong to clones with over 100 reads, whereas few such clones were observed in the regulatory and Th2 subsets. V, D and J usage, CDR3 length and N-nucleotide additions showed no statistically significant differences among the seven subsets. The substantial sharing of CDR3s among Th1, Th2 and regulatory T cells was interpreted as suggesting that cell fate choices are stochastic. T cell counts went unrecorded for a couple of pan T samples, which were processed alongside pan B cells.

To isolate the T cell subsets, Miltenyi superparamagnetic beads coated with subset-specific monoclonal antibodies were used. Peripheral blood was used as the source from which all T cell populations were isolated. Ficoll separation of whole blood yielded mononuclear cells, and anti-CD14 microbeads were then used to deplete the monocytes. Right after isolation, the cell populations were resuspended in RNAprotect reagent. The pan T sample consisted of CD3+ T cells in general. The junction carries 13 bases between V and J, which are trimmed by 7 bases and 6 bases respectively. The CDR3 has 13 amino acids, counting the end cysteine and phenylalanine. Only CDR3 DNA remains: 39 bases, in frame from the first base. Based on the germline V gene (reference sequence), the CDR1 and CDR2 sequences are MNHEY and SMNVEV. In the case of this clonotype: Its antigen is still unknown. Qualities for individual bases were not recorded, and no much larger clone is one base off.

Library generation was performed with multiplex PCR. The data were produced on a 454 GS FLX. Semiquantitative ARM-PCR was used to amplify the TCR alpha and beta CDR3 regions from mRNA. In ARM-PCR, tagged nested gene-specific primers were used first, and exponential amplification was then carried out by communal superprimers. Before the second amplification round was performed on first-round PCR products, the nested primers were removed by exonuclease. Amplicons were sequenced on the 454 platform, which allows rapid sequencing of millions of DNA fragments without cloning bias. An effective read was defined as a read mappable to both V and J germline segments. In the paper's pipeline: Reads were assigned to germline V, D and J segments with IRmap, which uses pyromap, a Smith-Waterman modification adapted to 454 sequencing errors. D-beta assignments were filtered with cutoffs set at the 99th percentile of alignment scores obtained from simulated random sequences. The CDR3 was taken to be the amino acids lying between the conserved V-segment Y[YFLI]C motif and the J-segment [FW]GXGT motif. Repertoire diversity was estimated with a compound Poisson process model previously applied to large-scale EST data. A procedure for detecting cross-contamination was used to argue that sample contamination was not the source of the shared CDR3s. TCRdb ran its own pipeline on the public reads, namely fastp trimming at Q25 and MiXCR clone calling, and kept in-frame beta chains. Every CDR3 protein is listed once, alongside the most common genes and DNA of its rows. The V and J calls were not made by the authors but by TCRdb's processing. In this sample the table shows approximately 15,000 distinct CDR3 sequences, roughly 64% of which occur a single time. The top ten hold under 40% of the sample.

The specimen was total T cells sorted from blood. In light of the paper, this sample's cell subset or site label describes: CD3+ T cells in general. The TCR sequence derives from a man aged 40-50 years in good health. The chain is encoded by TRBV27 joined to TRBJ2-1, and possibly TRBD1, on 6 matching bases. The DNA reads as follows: TGTGCCAGCAAGAGTTACAGGGTCAATGAGCAGTTCTTC. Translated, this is CASKSYRVNEQFF.